This T cell receptor (beta chain) was recovered during a study of blood T cell repertoires in COVID-19. Study-level background: The analysed material was cDNA or gDNA that came from T cells, B-cell-depleted T cells, or PBMCs.

The CDR3 contains 14 residues. V gave up 3 bases and J gave up 2 bases, with 10 bases separating them. Germline values: CDR1 MNHEY, CDR2 SMNVEV (reference sequence). In the original analysis: How many nucleated cells were present was estimated from reference gene primer amplification. Repertoires were generated with immunoSEQ multiplex PCR, while TCRdb's copy carries only in-frame clones and drops some. That table is the source of V, J and clone size, and D and trimming were worked out from the DNA. The sample lists around 220,000 clones, approximately 90% occurring once. Source material: peripheral blood. This TCR came from a woman between 45 and 65 years old with COVID-19, enrolled during active disease. The chain has TRBV27 and TRBJ2-5, with TRBD2 as a possible D gene (6 bases). The CDR3, as DNA: TGTGCCAGCAGTTTCCGGGGGACTCAAGAGACCCAGTACTTC. Protein: CASSFRGTQETQYF.